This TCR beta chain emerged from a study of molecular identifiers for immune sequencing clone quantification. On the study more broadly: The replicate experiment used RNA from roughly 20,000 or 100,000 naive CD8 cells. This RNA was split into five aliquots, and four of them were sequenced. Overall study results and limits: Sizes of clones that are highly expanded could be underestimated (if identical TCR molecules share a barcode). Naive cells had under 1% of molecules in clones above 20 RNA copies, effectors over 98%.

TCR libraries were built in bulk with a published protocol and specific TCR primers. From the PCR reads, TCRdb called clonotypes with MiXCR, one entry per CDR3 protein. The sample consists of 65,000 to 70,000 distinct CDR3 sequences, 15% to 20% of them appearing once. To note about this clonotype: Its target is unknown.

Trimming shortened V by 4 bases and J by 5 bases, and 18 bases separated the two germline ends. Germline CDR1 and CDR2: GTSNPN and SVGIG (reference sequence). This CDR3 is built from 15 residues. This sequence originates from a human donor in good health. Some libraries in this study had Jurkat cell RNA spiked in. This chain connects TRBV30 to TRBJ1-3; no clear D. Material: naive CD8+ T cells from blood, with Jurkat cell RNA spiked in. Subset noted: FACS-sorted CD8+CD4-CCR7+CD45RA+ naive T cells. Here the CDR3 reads CAWTFGEPSRNTIYF. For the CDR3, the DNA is TGTGCCTGGACCTTCGGGGAGCCGTCTAGAAACACCATATATTTT.